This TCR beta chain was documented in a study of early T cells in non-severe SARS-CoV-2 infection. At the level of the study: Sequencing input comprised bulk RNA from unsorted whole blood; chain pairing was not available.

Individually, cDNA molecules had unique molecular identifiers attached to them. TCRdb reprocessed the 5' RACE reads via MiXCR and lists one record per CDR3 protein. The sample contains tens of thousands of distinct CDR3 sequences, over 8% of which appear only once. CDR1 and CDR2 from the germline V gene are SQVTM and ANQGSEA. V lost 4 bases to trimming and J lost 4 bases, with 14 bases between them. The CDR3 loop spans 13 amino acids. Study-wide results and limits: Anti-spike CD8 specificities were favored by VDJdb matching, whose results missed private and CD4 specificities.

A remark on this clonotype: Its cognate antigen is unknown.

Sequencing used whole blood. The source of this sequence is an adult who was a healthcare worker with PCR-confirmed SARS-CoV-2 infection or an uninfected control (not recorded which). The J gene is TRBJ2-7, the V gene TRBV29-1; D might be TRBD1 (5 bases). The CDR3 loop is CSVGAGIRYEQYF. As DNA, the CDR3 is TGCAGCGTTGGGGCAGGGATCCGTTACGAGCAGTACTTC.